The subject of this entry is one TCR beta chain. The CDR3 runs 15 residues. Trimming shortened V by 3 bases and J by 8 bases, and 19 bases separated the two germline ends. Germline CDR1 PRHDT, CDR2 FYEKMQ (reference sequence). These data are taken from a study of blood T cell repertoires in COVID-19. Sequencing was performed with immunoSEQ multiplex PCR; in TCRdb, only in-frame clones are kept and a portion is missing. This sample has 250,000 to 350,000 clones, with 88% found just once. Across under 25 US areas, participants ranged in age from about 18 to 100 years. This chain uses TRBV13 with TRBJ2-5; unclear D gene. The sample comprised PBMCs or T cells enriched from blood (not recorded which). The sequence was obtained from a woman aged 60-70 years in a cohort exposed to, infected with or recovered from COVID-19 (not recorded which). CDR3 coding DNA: TGTGCCAGCAGCTTTGAAAGATTTGGAGCTCCCACCCAGTACTTC. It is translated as CASSFERFGAPTQYF.